The 6 T cell receptor beta chains reported below all come from one sample, sequenced in a study of circulating CD8 cells and anti-PD-1 response in melanoma (TCRdb year 2020). Using a BD FACSAria II cell sorter, four subsets defined by PD-1 and/or TIGIT were sorted from live CD3+CD8+TCRalphabeta+ cells. The data were produced on a NextSeq 500. Starting from roughly 15 ng of total RNA, TCR libraries were made with the QIAseq Immune Repertoire RNA Library Kit, Human TCR Panel. The public reads were quality trimmed at Q25 with fastp and then assembled into clones with MiXCR by TCRdb, keeping productive beta chains. Each CDR3 protein appears once, grouped with its most common genes and DNA. For this sample there are over 900 distinct CDR3 sequences; around 6% appear just once. The top ten clonotypes cover roughly a sixth of the sample. This sample comprised CD8+ T cells from PBMCs, obtained at baseline or after one month of anti-PD-1 therapy (not recorded which). These TCRs come from a human donor with melanoma.

On this clonotype: It is likely a read error: a sequence one base away is far more abundant. The chain is built from TRBV2 and TRBJ2-7, with 8 bases fitting TRBD1. Germline loops: CDR1 SNHLY, CDR2 FYNNEI. The length of the CDR3 is 16 residues. Trimming removed 2 bases from V and 7 bases from J; junction bases left unmatched: 13. The CDR3 region is CASSETRDRHYNEQYF. CDR3 DNA: TGTGCCAGCAGTGAAACGCGGGACAGGCACTACAATGAGCAGTACTTC.

This clonotype is medium-sized within its sample. The gene calls are TRBV25-1 and TRBJ2-7, with 8 bases lining up with TRBD1. Germline V gene lookup returns CDR1 MGHDK and CDR2 SYGVNS. Trimming cost V 7 bases and J 4 bases; bases outside gene matches: 15. The CDR3 sequence is 16 residues long. The CDR3 DNA sequence: TGTGCCAGCAAATCGATTCAGGACAGGGAACTTTACGAGCAGTACTTC. Amino acid sequence: CASKSIQDRELYEQYF.

Relative to its sample, this clonotype is medium-sized. The chain recombines TRBV29-1 with TRBJ2-1, with TRBD2 matching over 7 bases. Unmatched junction bases numbered 2, after V lost 4 bases and J lost 8 bases. The CDR3 is 11 amino acids. Germline CDR1 SQVTM, CDR2 ANQGSEA. CDR3: CSVVAGYEQFF. CDR3 coding DNA: TGCAGCGTTGTAGCGGGCTATGAGCAGTTCTTC.

Details on this clonotype: This may stem from a read error, because a much larger clone lies one nucleotide away. This chain connects TRBV28 to TRBJ2-1, with 8 bases lining up with TRBD2. The germline CDR1 and CDR2 sequences are MDHEN and SYDVKM. CDR3 size: 16 residues. In nucleotides, the CDR3 is TGTGCCAGCACCCGTCCCGGGAGCGGGGGACACAATGAGCAGTCCTTC. Translation: CASTRPGSGGHNEQSF.

This clonotype is deemed large. The V gene is TRBV27, the J gene TRBJ2-3; 16 bases are a match to TRBD2. The CDR3 totals 18 residues. Germline CDR1 is MNHEY and CDR2 is SMNVEV (reference sequence). J was trimmed by 5 bases and V by 4 bases; bases with no gene match: 9. CDR3 residues: CASSSAGTSGGARDTQYF. The CDR3 bases are TGTGCCAGCAGTTCCGCCGGGACTAGCGGGGGGGCCCGAGATACGCAGTATTTT.

By share, this clonotype ranks as large (0.1 to 1%). V gene TRBV4-3 combines with J gene TRBJ2-7; the D is unclear. This CDR3 spans 14 amino acids. Trimming took 3 bases from V and 0 from J, leaving 9 bases between them. Germline values: CDR1 LGHNA, CDR2 YSLEER. DNA of the CDR3: TGCGCCAGCAGCCAGGCCAGACCCTCCTACGAGCAGTACTTC. Its protein is CASSQARPSYEQYF.